This TCR beta chain is from a study of beta chain features in type 1 diabetes. Sorted cells reached over 95% purity in every population. The sequenced template was cDNA made from the entire isolated RNA. Repertoires were generated with immunoSEQ multiplex PCR, while TCRdb's copy carries only in-frame clones and drops some. The sample shows fewer than 350,000 clones, about 15% of them seen only once. Findings and limits, study-wide: Shorter templates may be favored by PCR, equally so in patients and controls. Moderate but significant shortening of TCRB CDR3s was recorded in all four CD4+ subsets from Type 1 diabetes patients.

This clone came up a few times. What it binds is unknown. The germline V and J ends were trimmed by 3 bases and 3 bases, with 12 bases remaining between them. The CDR3 runs 14 residues. Per the germline V gene, CDR1 is KGHSH and CDR2 is LQKENI. Sequenced sample: naive CD4+ T cells from blood. The chain links TRBV18 to TRBJ2-7; no reliable D call. The TCR comes from a man in his late teens or twenties with type 1 diabetes. As DNA, the CDR3 is TGTGCCAGCTCACCCCAACTAAACAACTACGAGCAGTACTTC. Translated, it gives CASSPQLNNYEQYF.